This note documents a single T cell receptor beta chain sequence. The antigen is undetermined. This specimen comes from a study of blood T cells in healthy people across ages. Primers used in a second PCR of about 6 to 11 cycles were a sample-barcoded 5' primer and a J-beta primer mix. In TCRdb, the 5' RACE reads were re-called with MiXCR into one record per CDR3 protein. The sample comprises hundreds of thousands of distinct CDR3 sequences, 45% to 70% of which are singletons, and 25% to 30% rests with the top ten. The length of the CDR3 is 18 residues. CDR1 and CDR2 (germline): SEHNR, FQNEAQ (reference sequence). The junction had 5 bases not matched to a gene; V was cut back by 0 bases and J by 0 bases. General observations from the study: Donor CMV status was unknown, possibly confounding expanded clonotype changes.

Material for sequencing was blood. This TCR derives from a man aged 40-49 years in good health. V is TRBV7-9 and J is TRBJ2-6; 7 bases align to TRBD1. The CDR3: CASSLARDRRSGANVLTF. CDR3 nucleotides: TGTGCCAGCAGCTTAGCCCGGGACAGACGCTCTGGGGCCAACGTCCTGACTTTC.